A selection of T cell receptor beta chains follows, all from one sample in a study of response to subunit inactivated influenza vaccine. TCRdb itself ran the RT-PCR reads through MiXCR, one entry per CDR3 protein. The sample has fewer than 600,000 distinct CDR3 sequences, 6.5% to 8% seen once. This specimen was PBMCs from blood, taken roughly 24 months after vaccination. The receptors come from a man in his fifties or sixties who received an inactivated influenza vaccine. Each CDR3 is given with its conserved first and last residue. A D gene is named only where the DNA matches it firmly. Some rows mark clone size as missing; the rest say once, few, many or name a class of expanded clone.

D	V	size	J	CDR3	DNA
TRBD2	TRBV7-6	few	TRBJ2-5	CASSTGLALETQYF	TGTGCCAGCAGCACGGGACTAGCCCTGGAGACCCAGTACTTC
NA	TRBV2	few	TRBJ2-5	CASSAAHETQYF	TGTGCCAGCAGTGCCGCGCATGAGACCCAGTACTTC
NA	TRBV3-1	few	TRBJ1-1	CASTQGTEAFF	TGTGCCAGCACCCAGGGCACTGAAGCTTTCTTT
NA	TRBV29-1	many	TRBJ2-7	CSVAQRQDSYEQYF	TGCAGCGTCGCCCAACGACAGGACTCCTACGAGCAGTACTTC
NA	TRBV24-1	few	TRBJ2-5	CATSDAGGSGETQYF	TGTGCCACCAGTGATGCCGGCGGCAGTGGAGAGACCCAGTACTTC
TRBD1	TRBV6-5	few	TRBJ1-2	CASRLSGGADGYTF	TGTGCCAGCAGGTTATCAGGGGGCGCCGATGGCTACACCTTC
TRBD1	TRBV6-2/TRBV6-3	few	TRBJ1-4	CASSRDSVEKLFF	TGTGCCAGCAGCCGGGACAGCGTGGAAAAACTGTTTTTT
NA	TRBV20-1	few	TRBJ2-1	CSARGARAPDEQFF	TGCAGTGCTAGGGGGGCCCGCGCTCCCGATGAGCAGTTCTTC
TRBD1	TRBV10-3	many	TRBJ1-2	CASQSRTGRYGYTF	TGTGCCAGCCAGAGCCGGACAGGGAGGTATGGCTACACCTTC
TRBD1	TRBV5-1	NA	TRBJ1-1	CASSGGQGPSSEAFF	TGCGCCAGCAGCGGGGGACAGGGACCTAGCTCTGAAGCTTTCTTT
NA	TRBV6-1	NA	TRBJ2-4	CARRRTTLAKNIQYF	TGTGCCAGGCGACGGACAACCTTAGCCAAAAACATTCAGTACTTC
TRBD2	TRBV5-1	few	TRBJ2-7	CASSLALTPGLEEQYF	TGCGCCAGCAGCTTGGCCCTTACACCGGGACTAGAAGAGCAGTACTTC
TRBD2	TRBV4-3	few	TRBJ2-7	CASSAAGGSYEQYF	TGCGCCAGCAGCGCAGCGGGAGGGTCATACGAGCAGTACTTC
NA	TRBV20-1	NA	TRBJ2-2	CSARPSLPTGELFF	TGCAGTGCTAGACCCTCCTTACCCACCGGGGAGCTGTTTTTT
TRBD2	TRBV20-1	NA	TRBJ2-1	CSARVGTSGSDEQFF	TGCAGTGCTAGGGTGGGGACTAGCGGGAGTGATGAGCAGTTCTTC
NA	TRBV12-3/TRBV12-4	NA	TRBJ2-1	CASSLWSGNEQFF	TGTGCCAGCAGTTTATGGTCGGGGAATGAGCAGTTCTTC
TRBD2	TRBV25-1	NA	TRBJ2-1	CASSAKPGTSGRPNAYYNEQFF	TGTGCCAGCAGTGCTAAACCCGGGACTAGCGGGAGGCCCAACGCCTACTACAATGAGCAGTTCTTC
TRBD1	TRBV10-3	NA	TRBJ2-4	CAISEPDRVGNIQYF	TGTGCCATCAGTGAACCCGACAGGGTCGGAAACATTCAGTACTTC
NA	TRBV11-2	few	TRBJ2-1	CASSLDHPGVGHNEQFF	TGTGCCAGCAGCTTAGATCACCCCGGGGTTGGACACAATGAGCAGTTCTTC
NA	TRBV5-1	many	TRBJ1-2	CASSLDFGTGPTGYTF	TGCGCCAGCAGCTTGGATTTTGGGACGGGGCCAACTGGCTACACCTTC
NA	TRBV10-3	many	TRBJ2-2	CAISESGLGTGELFF	TGTGCCATCAGTGAGTCGGGACTGGGCACCGGGGAGCTGTTTTTT
NA	TRBV20-1	few	TRBJ2-1	CSARTGFGGSEQFF	TGCAGTGCTAGAACAGGGTTTGGAGGGTCGGAGCAGTTCTTC
NA	TRBV4-3	few	TRBJ2-3	CASSQDWLTSTDTQYF	TGCGCCAGCAGCCAAGACTGGCTGACTAGCACAGATACGCAGTATTTT
NA	TRBV27	many	TRBJ2-7	CASSLHPAYEQYF	TGTGCCAGCAGTTTACACCCGGCCTACGAGCAGTACTTC
TRBD1	TRBV7-9	few	TRBJ2-7	CASSPGQGGSSYEQYF	TGTGCCAGCAGCCCCGGACAGGGGGGAAGCTCCTACGAGCAGTACTTC
TRBD1	TRBV5-1	few	TRBJ2-2	CASSAMTGDTGELFF	TGCGCCAGCAGCGCGATGACAGGGGACACCGGGGAGCTGTTTTTT
TRBD2	TRBV6-5	NA	TRBJ2-5	CASSYSSGGRGTQYF	TGTGCCAGCAGTTACTCTAGCGGGGGCAGGGGGACCCAGTACTTC
TRBD1	TRBV11-3	many	TRBJ1-6	CASSLDGAGGFYNSPLHF	TGTGCCAGCAGCTTAGATGGGGCAGGGGGGTTCTATAATTCACCCCTCCACTTT
NA	TRBV2	NA	TRBJ2-7	CASTEGPYEQYF	TGTGCCAGCACTGAAGGGCCCTACGAGCAGTACTTC
TRBD1	TRBV20-1	NA	TRBJ2-7	CSAYPPTGAGSYEQYF	TGCAGTGCATATCCACCGACAGGGGCCGGATCCTACGAGCAGTACTTC
NA	TRBV4-3	few	TRBJ1-2	CASSQGTGTQVNYGYTF	TGCGCCAGCAGCCAAGGCACCGGGACACAAGTTAACTATGGCTACACCTTC
NA	TRBV27	NA	TRBJ2-3	CASSLPGVTDTQYF	TGTGCCAGCAGTTTACCTGGTGTTACAGATACGCAGTATTTT
NA	TRBV12-3/TRBV12-4	many	TRBJ1-1	CASSRTRYTEAFF	TGTGCCAGCAGTCGAACAAGGTACACTGAAGCTTTCTTT
NA	TRBV4-2	NA	TRBJ2-5	CASSQVLRQKETQYF	TGTGCCAGCAGCCAAGTTCTGCGACAGAAAGAGACCCAGTACTTC
TRBD1	TRBV2	few	TRBJ2-1	CASSLHRDRGGNEQFF	TGTGCCAGCAGCCTCCACCGGGACAGGGGCGGCAATGAGCAGTTCTTC
NA	TRBV20-1	NA	TRBJ2-3	CSARRGGTSTDTQYF	TGCAGTGCTCGCAGGGGGGGTACTAGCACAGATACGCAGTATTTT
NA	TRBV30	few	TRBJ1-1	CVTRWGDTEAFF	TGTGTGACGAGGTGGGGGGACACTGAAGCTTTCTTT
TRBD2	TRBV10-3	NA	TRBJ2-5	CAISRASGGETQYF	TGTGCCATCAGTCGGGCTAGCGGGGGGGAGACCCAGTACTTC
TRBD1	TRBV4-3	few	TRBJ2-7	CASSQDYHRGYYEQYF	TGCGCCAGCAGCCAAGATTACCACAGGGGGTACTACGAGCAGTACTTC
TRBD2	TRBV19	few	TRBJ2-1	CASGKRGEYNEQFF	TGTGCCAGTGGTAAGCGGGGGGAGTACAATGAGCAGTTCTTC
TRBD1	TRBV27	NA	TRBJ2-6	CASSFSGGYLSGANVLTF	TGTGCCAGCAGTTTTTCAGGGGGATATCTCTCTGGGGCCAACGTCCTGACTTTC
NA	TRBV12-3/TRBV12-4	NA	TRBJ2-1	CASSSGPAGNEQFF	TGTGCCAGCAGCTCCGGCCCTGCGGGCAATGAGCAGTTCTTC
TRBD1	TRBV2	few	TRBJ2-1	CASRPVDRGDRYNEQFF	TGTGCCAGCAGGCCAGTAGACAGGGGTGATCGCTACAATGAGCAGTTCTTC
NA	TRBV9	few	TRBJ2-1	CASSVGEYDEQFF	TGTGCCAGCAGCGTAGGGGAATACGATGAGCAGTTCTTC
NA	TRBV7-2	NA	TRBJ2-3	CASSWGGRAGDTQYF	TGTGCCAGCAGCTGGGGAGGCAGGGCGGGAGATACGCAGTATTTT
TRBD1	TRBV6-4	NA	TRBJ1-2	CASSPTGRYGYTF	TGTGCCAGCAGCCCGACAGGGAGATATGGCTACACCTTC
TRBD2	TRBV20-1	NA	TRBJ2-1	CCAPGLAGGLGGDEQFF	TGCTGTGCCCCGGGACTAGCGGGAGGGCTCGGGGGAGACGAGCAGTTCTTC
NA	TRBV24-1	few	TRBJ2-2	CATGIATGIANTGELFF	TGTGCCACCGGAATCGCCACAGGGATAGCGAACACCGGGGAGCTGTTTTTT
NA	TRBV14	few	TRBJ2-3	CASSHLTLATQYF	TGTGCCAGCAGCCACTTAACGCTAGCTACGCAGTATTTT
NA	TRBV29-1	many	TRBJ1-4	CSAQMGYAGDGNEKLFF	TGCAGCGCTCAAATGGGTTATGCAGGGGACGGTAATGAAAAACTGTTTTTT
NA	TRBV7-2	NA	TRBJ1-3	CASSVGESGNTIYF	TGTGCCAGCAGCGTAGGGGAATCCGGAAACACCATATATTTT
NA	TRBV10-3	few	TRBJ1-6	CAIRRREDSPLHF	TGTGCCATCAGGAGACGGGAAGATTCACCCCTCCACTTT
NA	TRBV11-2	few	TRBJ2-3	CASSLGVALGTDTQYF	TGTGCCAGCAGCTTAGGAGTGGCCCTCGGCACAGATACGCAGTATTTT
TRBD1	TRBV12-3/TRBV12-4	few	TRBJ2-3	CASRPGTGKTDTQYF	TGTGCCAGCAGACCCGGGACAGGGAAGACAGATACGCAGTATTTT
NA	TRBV5-5	few	TRBJ2-2	CASSSSVGAGELFF	TGTGCCAGCAGCTCTAGCGTGGGGGCCGGGGAGCTGTTTTTT
NA	TRBV7-9	NA	TRBJ2-6	CASSSDNQLSGANVLTF	TGTGCCAGCAGTAGCGACAATCAACTCTCTGGGGCCAACGTCCTGACTTTC
TRBD2	TRBV24-1	NA	TRBJ2-3	CATSDPIAGLTDTQYF	TGTGCCACCAGTGATCCTATAGCGGGATTGACAGATACGCAGTATTTT